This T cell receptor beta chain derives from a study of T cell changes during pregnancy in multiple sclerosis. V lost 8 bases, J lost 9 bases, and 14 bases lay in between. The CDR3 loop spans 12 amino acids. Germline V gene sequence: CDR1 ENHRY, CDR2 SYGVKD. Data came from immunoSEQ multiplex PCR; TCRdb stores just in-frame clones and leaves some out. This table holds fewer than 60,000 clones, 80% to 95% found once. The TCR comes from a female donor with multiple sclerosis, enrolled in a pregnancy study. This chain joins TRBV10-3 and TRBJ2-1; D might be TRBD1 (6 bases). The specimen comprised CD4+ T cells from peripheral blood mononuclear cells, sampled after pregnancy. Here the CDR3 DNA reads TGTGCCATCGGCAGGGGTGCGGGTGAGCAGTTCTTC. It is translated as CAIGRGAGEQFF.